The clone carrying this T cell receptor (beta chain) was recorded once. The antigen remains unidentified. In germline, CDR1 is MNHEY, CDR2 SMNVEV (reference sequence). After removal of 2 bases from V and 6 bases from J, the junction contained 3 bases not matched to a gene. There are 15 residues in the CDR3. The data derive from a study of long-term antiretroviral therapy in people with HIV. Overall study results and limits: ART adherence was not documented, and neither viral resistance nor therapy changes had any data.

At the survey level, the v3.0 immunoSEQ assay was run. Clones were read by immunoSEQ multiplex PCR, and TCRdb kept only the in-frame ones, dropping some. The sample includes under 45,000 clones, around 84% of them seen just once. The receptor comes from a woman between 25 and 40 years old with HIV. The chain combines TRBV27 with TRBJ1-5; TRBD1 matches at 11 bases. The sequencing here drew on unsorted PBMCs, taken just under 2.9 years before starting antiretroviral therapy. In nucleotides, the CDR3 is TGTGCCAGCAGTTTAGGGACAGGGGGAATTCAGCCCCAGCATTTT. Translation gives CASSLGTGGIQPQHF.